Here is one T cell receptor (beta chain) with its context. Trimming took off 8 bases at V and 8 bases at J, with 16 bases between the two ends. The CDR3 runs 14 residues. Per germline, CDR1 LGHDT and CDR2 YNNKEL (reference sequence). This record belongs to a study of blood T cell repertoires in COVID-19. The table came from immunoSEQ multiplex PCR; TCRdb's copy has only in-frame clones and leaves some out. This sample carries 350,000 to 450,000 clones, around 84% of them seen once, and the ten largest clones take approximately 3.7%. The J gene is TRBJ1-6, the V gene TRBV3-1 (or the pseudogene TRBV3-2); the D is unclear. This receptor was obtained from a woman aged 18 to 35 with acute or convalescent COVID-19. Sequenced sample: peripheral blood. The CDR3: CASASSWRDSPLHF. CDR3 DNA: TGTGCCAGCGCGAGCTCTTGGCGGGATTCACCCCTCCACTTT.